The next 14 T cell receptor beta chains were all read from a single sample in a study of cytomegalovirus exposure and HLA in healthy donors. The PCR had 60 Vbeta and 13 Jbeta primers. Assay: immunoSEQ multiplex PCR; the TCRdb copy retains only in-frame clones and omits some. The sample lists 150,000 to 200,000 clones, 82% occurring once. Sequenced material: PBMCs. These receptor sequences come from a girl aged 2-10 years in good health and CMV-seropositive.

V is TRBV30 and J is TRBJ2-7; D may be TRBD2 (5 bases). The V and J ends lost 2 bases and 3 bases respectively, with 11 bases between them. Germline assignment: CDR1 GTSNPN and CDR2 SVGIG (reference sequence). The CDR3 has 13 residues. The chain's CDR3 is CAWSLGLIYEQYF. CDR3 bases: TGTGCCTGGAGTCTAGGACTGATCTACGAGCAGTACTTC.

The V and J genes are TRBV11-2 and TRBJ2-4, with TRBD1 identical over 7 bases. The CDR3 length is 16 residues. Germline V CDR1 and CDR2: SGHAT, FQNNGV. V trimming: 5 bases; J trimming: 3 bases; junction bases outside the gene matches: 10. The CDR3 sequence: CASSTRQGSDKNIQYF. In DNA, the CDR3 is TGTGCCAGCAGCACGAGACAGGGTTCGGACAAAAACATTCAGTACTTC.

V and J are TRBV5-1 and TRBJ1-4; TRBD1 matches 8 bases. In germline, CDR1 is SGHRS, CDR2 YFSETQ. The V gene end was trimmed by 5 bases and the J gene end by 8 bases; junction bases not matched to a gene: 8. This CDR3 is 14 amino acids long. CDR3 DNA: TGCGCCAGCAGAGGACAGGGAGGAGGGGAAAAACTGTTTTTT. Its protein is CASRGQGGGEKLFF.

V gene TRBV6-5 combines with J gene TRBJ2-5, with 7 bases that match TRBD1. CDR1 MNHEY and CDR2 SVGAGI come from the germline V gene. V lost 5 bases, J lost 2 bases, and 5 bases stayed unmatched. This CDR3 has 14 amino acids. CDR3 protein: CASSERDRQETQYF. DNA for the CDR3: TGTGCCAGCAGTGAACGGGACAGACAAGAGACCCAGTACTTC.

The V and J genes are TRBV10-1 and TRBJ2-7, with TRBD1 matching over 9 bases. Germline-derived CDR1 and CDR2 are WNHNN and SYGVQD (reference sequence). J was trimmed by 7 bases and V by 3 bases; bases with no gene match: 7. The CDR3 loop spans 14 amino acids. CDR3 sequence: CASSEGGQGKEQYF. CDR3 DNA: TGCGCCAGCAGTGAAGGGGGACAGGGCAAAGAGCAGTACTTC.

A single count supports this clone. The V gene is TRBV25-1, the J gene TRBJ1-3; 10 bases fit TRBD1. Germline-derived CDR1 and CDR2 are MGHDK and SYGVNS. The V and J ends lost 5 bases and 4 bases, in that order; junction bases with no gene match: 8. The CDR3 runs 16 residues. The CDR3 spells CASSRDRTGGGNTIYF. CDR3 coding DNA: TGTGCCAGCAGTCGAGATAGGACAGGGGGGGGAAACACCATATATTTT.

The chain uses TRBV11-2 and TRBJ1-2; 7 nucleotides line up with TRBD1. This CDR3 has 15 residues. The germline CDR1 and CDR2 sequences are SGHAT and FQNNGV. J lost 4 bases, V lost 0 bases, and 5 bases had no gene match. The CDR3 DNA reads TGTGCCAGCAGCTTAGAGAGAGCAGGGGGCTATGGCTACACCTTC. Protein: CASSLERAGGYGYTF.

This chain uses TRBV6-1 with TRBJ2-7; 9 bases align to TRBD1. J gave up 0 bases and V 5 bases, and 2 bases lay outside the gene matches. Germline V gene sequence: CDR1 MNHNS, CDR2 SASEGT. The CDR3 runs to 14 residues. The CDR3 region is CASSLTGGSYEQYF. In nucleotides, the CDR3 is TGTGCCAGCAGTTTGACAGGGGGCTCCTACGAGCAGTACTTC.

This chain joins TRBV4-2 and TRBJ2-4; D is perhaps TRBD2 (5 bases). The germline CDR1 and CDR2 sequences are LGHNA and YNFKEQ. CDR3 length: 16 amino acids. Deletions cut 0 bases from V and 0 bases from J, with 9 bases between. The CDR3 DNA reads as TGTGCCAGCAGCCAAGATCCCGGACTAGCCAAAAACATTCAGTACTTC. It specifies CASSQDPGLAKNIQYF.

CDR3 DNA: TGTGCCAGCTCACCCCGGGGAGCGGACCCCAAAGAGACCCAGTACTTC. Translated, it gives CASSPRGADPKETQYF. The chain is built from TRBV18 and TRBJ2-5; D may be TRBD2 (5 bases). V lost 3 bases, J lost 3 bases, and 17 bases lay in between. Per germline, CDR1 KGHSH and CDR2 LQKENI. The CDR3 sequence is 16 residues long.

The chain has TRBV5-1 and TRBJ1-6, with D possibly TRBD1 on 6 matching bases. Trimming left V 1 base short and J 9 bases short, with 14 bases between. CDR3 size: 15 residues. The germline gives CDR1 SGHRS, CDR2 YFSETQ. The CDR3 reads CASSLSQGLGSPLHF. CDR3 nucleotide sequence: TGCGCCAGCAGCTTGTCCCAGGGGCTGGGTTCACCCCTCCACTTT.

V is TRBV27 and J is TRBJ2-3; D perhaps matches TRBD1 (6 bases). Trimming removed 3 bases at V and 2 bases at J, with 15 bases between. The CDR3 has 16 residues. Germline CDR1 and CDR2: MNHEY and SMNVEV (reference sequence). CDR3 nucleotide sequence: TGTGCCAGCAGTTTTTCAGGGGCGCAATACACAGATACGCAGTATTTT. Amino acid sequence: CASSFSGAQYTDTQYF.

The chain joins TRBV6-1 to TRBJ2-7; 8 bases are shared with TRBD2. The CDR3 is 14 residues long. Trimming at V came to 4 bases and at J to 3 bases, leaving 5 bases not matched to a gene. The V gene's germline CDR1 is MNHNS and CDR2 SASEGT. The CDR3 reads CASSVLAVFYEQYF. CDR3 DNA: TGTGCCAGCAGTGTACTAGCGGTGTTCTACGAGCAGTACTTC.

Written as DNA, the CDR3 is TGCGCCAGCACCCGGGGCGGGAGGGCCGGGGAGACCCAGTACTTC. It is translated as CASTRGGRAGETQYF. The rearrangement joins TRBV5-1 to TRBJ2-5; TRBD2 matches at 9 bases. Germline CDR1 reads SGHRS; CDR2 reads YFSETQ. The trim removed 6 bases at V and 5 bases at J, leaving 11 bases unmatched. The CDR3 covers 15 residues.